This TCR beta chain was retrieved from a study of T cell responses to AZD1222 COVID-19 vaccine. Study-wide background: Pooling was applied to second doses at about 4 or about 12 weeks.

Some clones are missing from TCRdb's copy, which holds only in-frame ones; the method was immunoSEQ multiplex PCR. The sample has about 99,000 clones; just over 90% are singletons. J gave up 6 bases and V 3 bases, and 17 bases lay outside the gene matches. The CDR3 is 17 amino acids. Germline V gene sequence: CDR1 SGHDT, CDR2 YYEEEE. Findings and limits, study-wide: Vaccine-associated CD4 TCRs spanned spike, dominant at 160-218 and 743-854. Seropositive at baseline were only a handful of AZD1222 recipients.

As concerns this clone: The antigen remains unidentified.

The sequence was collected from an adult in good health. J is TRBJ2-7 and V is TRBV5-6; 8 bases match TRBD1. The sequencing here drew on peripheral blood, taken on day 0 of AZD1222 vaccination. The chain's CDR3 is CASSSTRRTGSLSEQYF. The CDR3 bases are TGTGCCAGCAGCTCAACGCGACGGACAGGGAGCCTTTCCGAGCAGTACTTC.